Shown below are 27 T cell receptor beta chains from a single sample sequenced in a study of cytomegalovirus exposure and HLA in healthy donors. The PCR had 60 Vbeta and 13 Jbeta primers. Using immunoSEQ multiplex PCR, the repertoire was profiled, and TCRdb retains in-frame clones only, with some absent. The sample records fewer than 70,000 clones, 80% being singletons. The sequencing input was PBMCs. The source of these receptors is a woman between 35 and 50 years old in good health and CMV-seronegative.

The rearrangement links TRBV9 to TRBJ1-1; 9 positions match TRBD1. The CDR3 is 14 residues long. Germline V gene lookup returns CDR1 SGDLS and CDR2 YYNGEE. V was pared by 3 bases and J by 4 bases, with 4 bases of the junction left unmatched. The CDR3 spells CASSAMTGGTEAFF. The CDR3 nucleotides are TGTGCCAGCAGCGCCATGACAGGGGGCACTGAAGCTTTCTTT.

The rearrangement links TRBV27 to TRBJ2-7; D not certain. The CDR3 is 12 amino acids. Germline V CDR1 and CDR2: MNHEY, SMNVEV (reference sequence). V lost 3 bases to trimming and J lost 6 bases, with 9 bases between them. CDR3 loop: CASSFSSGEQYF. Here the CDR3 DNA reads TGTGCCAGCAGTTTTTCTTCGGGCGAGCAGTACTTC.

This clone has just a few counts. The rearrangement links TRBV28 to TRBJ2-7; a possible D gene is TRBD2 (6 bases). The CDR3 totals 12 residues. V was cut by 6 bases and J by 4 bases, with 10 bases left in between. The V gene's germline CDR1 is MDHEN and CDR2 SYDVKM. CDR3 nucleotides: TGTGCCAGCAGCGCCGCGGGATACGAGCAGTACTTC. Protein product: CASSAAGYEQYF.

A few counts support this clone. V and J are TRBV6-5 and TRBJ2-5; 12 bases match TRBD1. Trimming removed 6 bases from V and 5 bases from J; junction bases left unmatched: 7. The germline V gene encodes CDR1 MNHEY and CDR2 SVGAGI. The CDR3 spans 15 residues. CDR3 in DNA: TGTGCCAGCAGCCGGGACAGGGGGCTGTTTGAGACCCAGTACTTC. This translates into CASSRDRGLFETQYF.

The chain combines TRBV7-9 with TRBJ2-5; 10 bases fit TRBD2. CDR3 length: 16 residues. Germline V gene sequence: CDR1 SEHNR, CDR2 FQNEAQ (reference sequence). Losses at the gene ends were 3 bases for V and 2 bases for J; bases not matched to a gene: 6. For the CDR3, the DNA is TGTGCCAGCAGCTTTTTACTAGCGGGACATCAAGAGACCCAGTACTTC. The encoded protein is CASSFLLAGHQETQYF.

This chain joins TRBV15 and TRBJ1-2, with a possible D match to TRBD1 (6 bases). The ends were cut back, 5 bases at V and 2 bases at J, with 15 bases in the middle. The CDR3 spans 15 residues. Germline CDR1 LNHNV, CDR2 YYDKDF (reference sequence). The CDR3 region is CATSGKDSANYGYTF. CDR3 nucleotides: TGTGCCACCAGCGGAAAGGACAGCGCGAACTATGGCTACACCTTC.

The V and J genes are TRBV7-9 and TRBJ1-5; no reliable D call. Germline values: CDR1 SEHNR, CDR2 FQNEAQ (reference sequence). V dropped 4 bases and J dropped 1 base, with 8 bases sitting between them. The CDR3 has 14 amino acids. CDR3 sequence (DNA): TGTGCCAGCAGCTCACCGGGAAGCAATCAGCCCCAGCATTTT. It codes for CASSSPGSNQPQHF.

V is TRBV4-1 and J is TRBJ1-3; no firm D call. The CDR3 length is 15 residues. Trimming removed 1 base from V and 0 bases from J, with 7 bases in between. Per germline, CDR1 MGHRA and CDR2 YSYEKL. The CDR3 nucleotides read TGCGCCAGCAGCCAAGTGTCCAGCTCTGGAAACACCATATATTTT. Encoded protein: CASSQVSSSGNTIYF.

The rearrangement uses TRBV5-6 and TRBJ2-7; TRBD1 might be the D (6 bases). CDR3 length equals 14 residues. Trimming removed 1 base at V and 0 bases at J, with 8 bases between. CDR1 is SGHDT and CDR2 is YYEEEE in the germline V gene. CDR3: CASSLQGLSYEQYF. The DNA for the CDR3 is TGTGCCAGCAGCTTGCAGGGGCTCTCCTACGAGCAGTACTTC.

In its sample, this clone was seen a few times. The rearrangement uses TRBV2 and TRBJ1-2; D perhaps matches TRBD1 (6 bases). Germline loops: CDR1 SNHLY, CDR2 FYNNEI. Between the trimmed V and J ends, which lost 0 bases and 4 bases, there was a span of 12 bases. The CDR3 has 15 amino acids. The CDR3 DNA is TGTGCCAGCAGTGAAGCTTTAACAGGGACCTATGGCTACACCTTC. Protein: CASSEALTGTYGYTF. The whole variable domain, remainder taken from reference TRBV2 and TRBJ1-2, is EPEVTQTPSHQVTQMGQEVILRCVPISNHLYFYWYRQILGQKVEFLVSFYNNEISEKSEIFDDQFSVERPDGSNFTLKIRSTKLEDSAMYFCASSEALTGTYGYTFGSGTRLTVV.

The chain couples TRBV5-6 to TRBJ2-7, with a possible D match to TRBD1 (6 bases). CDR1 is SGHDT and CDR2 is YYEEEE in the germline V gene. Trimming pared 0 bases from V and 4 bases from J, leaving 11 bases between. The CDR3 is made up of 14 amino acids. This CDR3 reads CASSLEGVTYEQYF. The CDR3 region has the DNA TGTGCCAGCAGCTTGGAGGGGGTCACGTACGAGCAGTACTTC.

The chain joins TRBV29-1 to TRBJ2-4, with D perhaps matching TRBD2 (6 bases). Trimming removed 4 bases from V and 1 base from J, with 11 bases in between. Germline V gene data show CDR1 as SQVTM and CDR2 as ANQGSEA. The CDR3 has 14 amino acids. This chain's CDR3 is CSVVVRGAKNIQYF. CDR3 DNA: TGCAGCGTTGTTGTTCGGGGGGCCAAAAACATTCAGTACTTC.

The chain recombines TRBV6-1 with TRBJ1-1, with D perhaps matching TRBD1 (5 bases). Germline V CDR1 and CDR2: MNHNS, SASEGT. The V end was cut by 7 bases, the J end by 1 base, with 13 bases between. The CDR3 loop spans 14 amino acids. In DNA, the CDR3 is TGTGCCAGCATTTGGGCACAGGAGAACACTGAAGCTTTCTTT. Protein: CASIWAQENTEAFF.

The chain is built from TRBV28 and TRBJ2-7; 8 nucleotides match TRBD2. V lost 6 bases and J lost 2; bases outside the gene matches: 6. The CDR3 has 14 residues. Germline V gene data show CDR1 as MDHEN and CDR2 as SYDVKM. CDR3 protein: CASRSSGRAYEQYF. CDR3 coding DNA: TGTGCCAGCAGGTCAAGCGGGAGAGCCTACGAGCAGTACTTC.

Comments on this clone: This CDR3 is also generated by other DNA sequences in the sample. V is TRBV2 and J is TRBJ1-1; no definite D call. Trimming shortened V by 3 bases and J by 0 bases, and 8 bases separated the two germline ends. The V gene's germline CDR1 is SNHLY and CDR2 FYNNEI. This CDR3 contains 14 residues. The CDR3 here is CASSEEPLNTEAFF. DNA of the CDR3: TGTGCCAGCAGTGAGGAGCCGCTGAACACTGAAGCTTTCTTT.

In its sample, this clone was seen once. The gene calls are TRBV28 and TRBJ1-4; tentatively, D is TRBD1 (6 bases). Trimming took off 5 bases at V and 3 bases at J, with 19 bases between the two ends. This CDR3 region has 17 residues. Per germline, CDR1 MDHEN and CDR2 SYDVKM. For the CDR3, the DNA is TGTGCCAGCAGTCAAGGTTGGGGGCGCGGGTCTAATGAAAAACTGTTTTTT. Protein sequence: CASSQGWGRGSNEKLFF.

This chain uses TRBV19 with TRBJ2-1; 7 bases are shared with TRBD1. Germline V gene sequence: CDR1 LNHDA, CDR2 SQIVND (reference sequence). This CDR3 contains 15 residues. V shed 7 bases, J shed 2 bases, and the junction held 8 bases outside the gene matches. This CDR3 is CASKVGQATYNEQFF. For the CDR3, the DNA is TGTGCCAGTAAGGTCGGACAGGCCACCTACAATGAGCAGTTCTTC.

V usage is TRBV15 and J usage is TRBJ2-7; 7 bases are a match to TRBD1. Trimming removed 1 base from V and 1 base from J; junction bases left unmatched: 1. Germline V gives CDR1 LNHNV, CDR2 YYDKDF (reference sequence). This CDR3 has 14 amino acids. CDR3 in DNA: TGTGCCACCAGCAGAGCGACAGGGTCCTACGAGCAGTACTTC. Translation: CATSRATGSYEQYF.

The rearrangement joins TRBV7-8 to TRBJ1-2, with TRBD1 identical over 8 bases. CDR1 SGHVS and CDR2 FQNEAQ come from the germline V gene. The CDR3 contains 16 residues. J gave up 4 bases and V 1 base, and 8 bases lay outside the gene matches. The CDR3 nucleotides read TGTGCCAGCAGCTTAGAAGGGACAGGTTCCCCCTATGGCTACACCTTC. It translates to CASSLEGTGSPYGYTF.

V and J are TRBV5-4 and TRBJ1-2; 7 bases are a match to TRBD1. CDR1 and CDR2 (germline): SGHNT, YYREEE (reference sequence). Trimming removed 3 bases from V and 2 bases from J; junction bases left unmatched: 10. The CDR3 runs to 16 residues. This CDR3 reads CASSSSPVGQNYGYTF. The DNA of the CDR3 is TGTGCCAGCAGCTCGTCACCCGTGGGACAGAACTATGGCTACACCTTC.

This sequence joins TRBV11-2 and TRBJ2-3; 10 nucleotides agree with TRBD1. CDR1 is SGHAT and CDR2 is FQNNGV in the germline V gene. Trimming cost V 4 bases and J 0 bases; bases outside gene matches: 10. The CDR3 length is 18 residues. The CDR3 DNA is TGTGCCAGCAGCTCCCACGCCGGGACAGGGGTTAGCACAGATACGCAGTATTTT. As protein: CASSSHAGTGVSTDTQYF.

The chain recombines TRBV6-6 with TRBJ1-5; D call uncertain. The CDR3 spans 15 residues. Germline lookup yields CDR1 MNHNY and CDR2 SVGAGI (reference sequence). Trimming left V 4 bases short and J 0 bases short, with 10 bases between. CDR3 residues: CASSFSPSSNQPQHF. The CDR3 DNA reads TGTGCCAGCAGTTTTTCCCCCAGTAGCAATCAGCCCCAGCATTTT.

This sequence joins TRBV4-1 and TRBJ2-1; maybe TRBD2 (5 bases). The CDR3 totals 16 residues. The V gene lost 0 bases and the J gene lost 3 bases, with 12 bases spanning the gap. In germline, CDR1 is MGHRA, CDR2 YSYEKL. CDR3 bases: TGCGCCAGCAGCCAAGATCCAAGCGGAGTCTACAATGAGCAGTTCTTC. It codes for CASSQDPSGVYNEQFF.

J is TRBJ2-2 and V is TRBV5-5; TRBD1 aligns across 9 bases. Germline CDR1 is SGHKS and CDR2 is YYEKEE (reference sequence). Unmatched junction bases numbered 4, after V lost 4 bases and J lost 6 bases. The CDR3 has 14 amino acids. The CDR3 spells CASSLWTGAGELFF. CDR3 nucleotides: TGTGCCAGCAGCCTCTGGACAGGGGCCGGGGAGCTGTTTTTT.

This chain joins TRBV27 and TRBJ2-7; a possible D gene is TRBD2 (6 bases). In germline, CDR1 is MNHEY, CDR2 SMNVEV (reference sequence). The CDR3 contains 17 residues. The V and J ends lost 3 bases and 1 base respectively, with 19 bases between them. The CDR3 sequence is CASSFRPLSGFSYEQYF. CDR3 DNA: TGTGCCAGCAGTTTCCGCCCACTAAGCGGGTTTTCCTACGAGCAGTACTTC.

J is TRBJ2-1 and V is TRBV7-9; TRBD2 matches 15 bases. V was clipped by 4 bases and J by 7 bases; unmatched bases: 8. CDR1 is SEHNR and CDR2 is FQNEAQ in the germline V gene (reference sequence). There are 17 residues in the CDR3. The DNA for the CDR3 is TGTGCCAGCAGCTCCCCTGTCGGGACTAGCGGGAGGAATGAGCAGTTCTTC. It codes for CASSSPVGTSGRNEQFF.

V gene TRBV6-5 combines with J gene TRBJ1-2, with a tentative D call TRBD1 (5 bases). The CDR3 runs 14 residues. The V and J ends lost 6 bases and 7 bases respectively, with 18 bases between them. CDR1 is MNHEY, CDR2 SVGAGI, per germline. The CDR3 region has the DNA TGTGCCAGCAGGGACACGGGCCCAGGGTTTGGCTACACCTTC. It codes for CASRDTGPGFGYTF.